This note documents a single T cell receptor beta chain sequence. Antigen unknown. The record originates from a study of T cell responses to AZD1222 COVID-19 vaccine. The wider study: Second doses were pooled across both intervals (about 4 or about 12 weeks).

Points from the study as a whole: Just a handful of AZD1222 recipients were seropositive at baseline. Donors, mostly white British, included more females; clonal diversity was possibly underestimated.

The CDR3 length is 15 residues. The germline gives CDR1 MDHEN, CDR2 SYDVKM. V gave up 5 bases and J gave up 2 bases; unmatched junction bases: 8. Here immunoSEQ multiplex PCR was the method, and the copy in TCRdb shows in-frame clones only, minus some. The data contain some 150,000 clones, over 85% of them singletons. The sequence was obtained from an adult in good health. V and J are TRBV28 and TRBJ2-7; 8 bases map to TRBD1. The sequencing here drew on peripheral blood, taken on day 0 of AZD1222 vaccination. CDR3 sequence (DNA): TGTGCCAGCAGTGAAGCCGGGACAGGACCCTACGAGCAGTACTTC. Residues: CASSEAGTGPYEQYF.